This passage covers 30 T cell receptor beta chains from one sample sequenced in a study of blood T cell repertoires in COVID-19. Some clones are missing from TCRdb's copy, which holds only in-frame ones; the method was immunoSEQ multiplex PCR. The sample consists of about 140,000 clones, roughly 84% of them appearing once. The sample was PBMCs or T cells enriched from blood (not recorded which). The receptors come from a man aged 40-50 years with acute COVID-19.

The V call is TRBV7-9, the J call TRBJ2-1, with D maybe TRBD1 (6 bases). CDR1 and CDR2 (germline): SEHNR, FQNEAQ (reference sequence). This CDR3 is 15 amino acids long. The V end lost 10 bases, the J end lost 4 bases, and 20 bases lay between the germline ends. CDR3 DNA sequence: TGTGCCATCCCTCAGGCAGGGGCGCTTTACAATGAGCAGTTCTTC. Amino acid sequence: CAIPQAGALYNEQFF. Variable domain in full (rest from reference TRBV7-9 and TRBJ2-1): DTGVSQNPRHKITKRGQNVTFRCDPISEHNRLYWYRQTLGQGPEFLTYFQNEAQLEKSRLLSDRFSAERPKGSFSTLEIQRTEQGDSAMYLCAIPQAGALYNEQFFGPGTRLTVL.

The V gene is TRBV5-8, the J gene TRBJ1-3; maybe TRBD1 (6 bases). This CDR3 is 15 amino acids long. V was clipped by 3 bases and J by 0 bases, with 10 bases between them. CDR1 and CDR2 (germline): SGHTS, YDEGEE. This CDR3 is CASSSGDLSGNTIYF. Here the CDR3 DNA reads TGTGCCAGCAGCTCAGGGGATCTCTCTGGAAACACCATATATTTT.

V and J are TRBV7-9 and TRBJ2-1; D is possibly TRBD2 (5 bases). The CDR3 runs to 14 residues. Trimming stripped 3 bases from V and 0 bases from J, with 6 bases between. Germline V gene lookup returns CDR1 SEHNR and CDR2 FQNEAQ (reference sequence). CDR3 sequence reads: CASSFGNSYNEQFF. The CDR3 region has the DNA TGTGCCAGCAGCTTCGGGAACTCCTACAATGAGCAGTTCTTC.

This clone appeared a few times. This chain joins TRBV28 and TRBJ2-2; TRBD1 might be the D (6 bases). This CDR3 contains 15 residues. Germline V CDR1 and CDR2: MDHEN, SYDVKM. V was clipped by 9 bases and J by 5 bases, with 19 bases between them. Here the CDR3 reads CARNLDSEITGELFF. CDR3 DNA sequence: TGTGCCAGGAATTTGGACAGTGAAATAACCGGGGAGCTGTTTTTT.

The CDR3 DNA reads as TGTGCCAGCAGCCCGGACAGGGGAATTAATGGTGAAGCTTTCTTT. Translated, it gives CASSPDRGINGEAFF. The J gene is TRBJ1-1, the V gene TRBV7-2; 9 positions agree with TRBD1. The CDR3 spans 15 residues. The V segment lost 5 bases and the J segment 7 bases; nucleotides outside the gene matches: 11. Germline loops: CDR1 SGHTA, CDR2 FQGNSA.

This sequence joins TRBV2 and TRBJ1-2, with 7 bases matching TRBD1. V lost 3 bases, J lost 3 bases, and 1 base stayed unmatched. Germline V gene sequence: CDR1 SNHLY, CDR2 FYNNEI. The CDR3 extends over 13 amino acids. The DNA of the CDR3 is TGTGCCAGCAGTGAGGGGACAGACTATGGCTACACCTTC. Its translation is CASSEGTDYGYTF.

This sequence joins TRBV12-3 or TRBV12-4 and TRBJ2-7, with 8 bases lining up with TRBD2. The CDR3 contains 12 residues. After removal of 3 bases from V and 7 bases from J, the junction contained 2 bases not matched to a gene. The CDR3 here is CASSFAGGEQYF. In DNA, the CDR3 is TGTGCCAGCAGTTTTGCGGGGGGAGAGCAGTACTTC.

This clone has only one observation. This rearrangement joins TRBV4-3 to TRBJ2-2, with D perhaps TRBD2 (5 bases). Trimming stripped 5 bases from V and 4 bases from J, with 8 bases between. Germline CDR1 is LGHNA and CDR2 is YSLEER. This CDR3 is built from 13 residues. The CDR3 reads CASSSRGTGELFF. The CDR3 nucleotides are TGCGCCAGCAGCTCTCGGGGCACCGGGGAGCTGTTTTTT.

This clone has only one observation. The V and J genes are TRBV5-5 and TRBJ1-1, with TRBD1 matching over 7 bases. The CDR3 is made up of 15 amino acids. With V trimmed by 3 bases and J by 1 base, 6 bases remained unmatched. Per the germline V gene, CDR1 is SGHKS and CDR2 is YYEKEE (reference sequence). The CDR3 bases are TGTGCCAGCAGCTACCTGGACAGGCCGAACACTGAAGCTTTCTTT. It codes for CASSYLDRPNTEAFF.

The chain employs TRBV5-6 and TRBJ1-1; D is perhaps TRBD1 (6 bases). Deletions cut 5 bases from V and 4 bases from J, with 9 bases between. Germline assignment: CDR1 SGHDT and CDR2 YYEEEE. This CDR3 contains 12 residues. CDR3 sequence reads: CASRQGRTEAFF. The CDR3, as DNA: TGTGCCAGCAGACAGGGCCGCACTGAAGCTTTCTTT.

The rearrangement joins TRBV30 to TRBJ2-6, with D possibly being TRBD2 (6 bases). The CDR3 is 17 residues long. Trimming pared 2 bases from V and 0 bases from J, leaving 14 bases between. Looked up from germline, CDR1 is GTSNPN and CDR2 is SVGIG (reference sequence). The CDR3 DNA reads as TGTGCCTGGAGTACAACCGGGGGTTTCTCTGGGGCCAACGTCCTGACTTTC. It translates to CAWSTTGGFSGANVLTF.

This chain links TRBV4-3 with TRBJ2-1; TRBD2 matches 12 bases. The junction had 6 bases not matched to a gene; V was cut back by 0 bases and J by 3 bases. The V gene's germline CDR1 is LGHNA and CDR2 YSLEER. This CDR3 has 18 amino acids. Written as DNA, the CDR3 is TGCGCCAGCAGCCAAGATTTTGGACTAGCGGGGCTCTACAATGAGCAGTTCTTC. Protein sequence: CASSQDFGLAGLYNEQFF.

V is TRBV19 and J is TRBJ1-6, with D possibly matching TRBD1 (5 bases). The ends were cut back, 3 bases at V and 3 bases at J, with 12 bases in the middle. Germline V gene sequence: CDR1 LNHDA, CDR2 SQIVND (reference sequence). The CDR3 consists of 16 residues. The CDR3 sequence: CASSIRRTLYNSPLHF. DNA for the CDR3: TGTGCCAGTAGTATTCGACGGACACTCTATAATTCACCCCTCCACTTT.

The CDR3 DNA sequence: TGTGCCAGCAGACTAAAGGGAGGGGAGCAGTTCTTC. Protein: CASRLKGGEQFF. The genes are TRBV6-5 and TRBJ2-1; 7 bases are a match to TRBD2. The V segment lost 6 bases and the J segment 10 bases; nucleotides outside the gene matches: 6. Germline loops: CDR1 MNHEY, CDR2 SVGAGI. The CDR3 is 12 residues long.

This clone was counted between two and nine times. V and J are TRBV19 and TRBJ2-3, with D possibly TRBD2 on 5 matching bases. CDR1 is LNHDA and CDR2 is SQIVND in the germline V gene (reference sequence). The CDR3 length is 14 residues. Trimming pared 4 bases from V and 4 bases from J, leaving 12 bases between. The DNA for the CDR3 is TGTGCCAGTAGTACTCTGGAGGACGCAGATACGCAGTATTTT. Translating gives CASSTLEDADTQYF.

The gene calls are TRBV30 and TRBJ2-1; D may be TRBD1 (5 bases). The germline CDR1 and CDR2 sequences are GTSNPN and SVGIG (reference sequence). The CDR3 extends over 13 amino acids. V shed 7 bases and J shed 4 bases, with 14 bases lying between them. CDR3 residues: CASVDMTYNEQFF. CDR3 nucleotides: TGTGCCTCCGTGGACATGACTTACAATGAGCAGTTCTTC.

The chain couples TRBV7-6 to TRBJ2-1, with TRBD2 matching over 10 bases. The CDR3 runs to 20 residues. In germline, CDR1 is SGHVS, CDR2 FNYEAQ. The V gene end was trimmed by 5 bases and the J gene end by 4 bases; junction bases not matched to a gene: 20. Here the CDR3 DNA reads TGTGCCAGCAGCGCACGCCCGGGTGTTCTAGCGGGAGTATCTTACAATGAGCAGTTCTTC. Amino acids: CASSARPGVLAGVSYNEQFF.

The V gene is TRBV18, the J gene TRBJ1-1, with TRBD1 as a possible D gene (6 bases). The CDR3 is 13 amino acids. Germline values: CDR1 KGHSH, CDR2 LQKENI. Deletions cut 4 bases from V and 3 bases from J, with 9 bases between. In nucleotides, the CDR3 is TGTGCCAGCTCACGCTCAGGGGACACTGAAGCTTTCTTT. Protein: CASSRSGDTEAFF.

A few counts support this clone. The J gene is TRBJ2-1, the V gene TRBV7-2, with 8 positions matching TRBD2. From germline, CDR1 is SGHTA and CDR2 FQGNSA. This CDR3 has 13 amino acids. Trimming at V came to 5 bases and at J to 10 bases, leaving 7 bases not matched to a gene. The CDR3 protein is CASSPAGRVEQFF. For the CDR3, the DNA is TGTGCCAGCAGCCCGGCCGGGAGGGTCGAGCAGTTCTTC.

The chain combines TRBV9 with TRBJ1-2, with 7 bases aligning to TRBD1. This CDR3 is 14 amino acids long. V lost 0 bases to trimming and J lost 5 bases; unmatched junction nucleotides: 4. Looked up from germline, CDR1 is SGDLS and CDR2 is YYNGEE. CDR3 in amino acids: CASSVGGRGYGYTF. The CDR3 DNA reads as TGTGCCAGCAGCGTAGGTGGCAGGGGGTATGGCTACACCTTC.

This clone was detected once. The CDR3 DNA follows: TGTGCCAGCAGCGTAGCCGGGGATTTGGGTGGCTACACCTTC. This encodes CASSVAGDLGGYTF. The chain uses TRBV9 and TRBJ1-2; D unclear. The CDR3 is 14 residues long. Trimming removed 0 bases from V and 7 bases from J, with 13 bases in between. Germline-derived CDR1 and CDR2 are SGDLS and YYNGEE.

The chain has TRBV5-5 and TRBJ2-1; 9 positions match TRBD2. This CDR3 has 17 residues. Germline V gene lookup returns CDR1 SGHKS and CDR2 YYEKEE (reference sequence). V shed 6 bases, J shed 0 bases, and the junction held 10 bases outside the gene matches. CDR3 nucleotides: TGTGCCAGCAACACTATAAGCGGGAGGAGCTCCTACAATGAGCAGTTCTTC. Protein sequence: CASNTISGRSSYNEQFF.

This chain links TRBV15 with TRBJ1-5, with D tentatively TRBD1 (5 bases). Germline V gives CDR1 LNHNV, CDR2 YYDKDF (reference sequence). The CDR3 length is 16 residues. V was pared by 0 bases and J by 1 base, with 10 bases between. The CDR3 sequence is CATSRDAQVSNQPQHF. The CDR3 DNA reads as TGTGCCACCAGCAGAGACGCACAGGTGAGCAATCAGCCCCAGCATTTT.

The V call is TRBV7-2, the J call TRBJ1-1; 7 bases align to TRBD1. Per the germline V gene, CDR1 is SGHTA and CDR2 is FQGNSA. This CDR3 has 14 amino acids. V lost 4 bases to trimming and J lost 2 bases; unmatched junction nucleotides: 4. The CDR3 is CASSYQGVNTEAFF. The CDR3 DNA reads TGTGCCAGCAGCTACCAGGGGGTAAACACTGAAGCTTTCTTT. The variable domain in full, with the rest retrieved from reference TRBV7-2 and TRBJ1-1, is GAGVSQSPSNKVTEKGKDVELRCDPISGHTALYWYRQSLGQGLEFLIYFQGNSAPDKSGLPSDRFSAERTGGSVSTLTIQRTQQEDSAVYLCASSYQGVNTEAFFGQGTRLTVV.

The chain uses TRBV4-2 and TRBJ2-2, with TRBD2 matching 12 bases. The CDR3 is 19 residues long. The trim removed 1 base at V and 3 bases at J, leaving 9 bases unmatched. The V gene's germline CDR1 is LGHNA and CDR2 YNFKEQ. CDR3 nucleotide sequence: TGTGCCAGCAGCCAAGGTTCGCTAGCGGGGGGGCGGGACACCGGGGAGCTGTTTTTT. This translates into CASSQGSLAGGRDTGELFF.

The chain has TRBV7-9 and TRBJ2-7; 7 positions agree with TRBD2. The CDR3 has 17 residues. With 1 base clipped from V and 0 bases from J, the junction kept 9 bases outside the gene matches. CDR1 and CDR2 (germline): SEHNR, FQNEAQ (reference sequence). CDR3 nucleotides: TGTGCCAGCAGCTTAGGGGGGAGGGACGGGAGCTCCTACGAGCAGTACTTC. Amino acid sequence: CASSLGGRDGSSYEQYF.

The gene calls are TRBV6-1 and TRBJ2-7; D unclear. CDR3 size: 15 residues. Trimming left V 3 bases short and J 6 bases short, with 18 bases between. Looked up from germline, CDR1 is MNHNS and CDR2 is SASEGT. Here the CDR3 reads CASSDTGFFLGEQYF. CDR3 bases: TGTGCCAGCAGTGACACCGGGTTCTTCTTGGGCGAGCAGTACTTC.

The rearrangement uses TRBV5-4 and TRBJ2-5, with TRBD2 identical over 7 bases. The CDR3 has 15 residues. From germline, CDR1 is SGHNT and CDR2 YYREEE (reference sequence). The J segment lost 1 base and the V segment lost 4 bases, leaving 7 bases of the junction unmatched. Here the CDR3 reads CASSTGGLLQETQYF. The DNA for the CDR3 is TGTGCCAGCAGCACGGGGGGACTCCTCCAAGAGACCCAGTACTTC.

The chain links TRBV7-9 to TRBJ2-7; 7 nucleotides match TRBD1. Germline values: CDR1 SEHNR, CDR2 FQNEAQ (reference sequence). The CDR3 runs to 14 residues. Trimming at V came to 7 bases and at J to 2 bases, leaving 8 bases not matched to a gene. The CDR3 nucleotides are TGTGCCAGCACCTTCGGACAGGCGACCTACGAGCAGTACTTC. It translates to CASTFGQATYEQYF.

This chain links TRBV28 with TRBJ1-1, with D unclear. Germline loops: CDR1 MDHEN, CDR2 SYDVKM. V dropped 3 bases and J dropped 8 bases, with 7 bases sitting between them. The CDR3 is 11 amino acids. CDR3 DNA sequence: TGTGCCAGCAGTTTTCTATCCGAAGCTTTCTTT. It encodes CASSFLSEAFF.